This TCR beta chain was recovered during a study of control samples from healthy donors and cancer patients. Assay: immunoSEQ multiplex PCR; the TCRdb copy retains only in-frame clones and omits some. The sample lists approximately 94,000 clones, around 85% occurring once. A few counts support this clone. This TCR was recovered from a man aged 70 or older with lung cancer. The specimen sequenced was PBMCs.

The CDR3 nucleotides read TGTGCCAGCAGTCGGAGGGGGGAGCTGTTTTTT. Its translation: CASSRRGELFF. This chain uses TRBV6-5 with TRBJ2-2, with D perhaps TRBD2 (5 bases). The CDR3 extends over 11 amino acids. Trimming took 5 bases from V and 8 from J, leaving 6 bases between them. CDR1 is MNHEY, CDR2 SVGAGI, per germline.